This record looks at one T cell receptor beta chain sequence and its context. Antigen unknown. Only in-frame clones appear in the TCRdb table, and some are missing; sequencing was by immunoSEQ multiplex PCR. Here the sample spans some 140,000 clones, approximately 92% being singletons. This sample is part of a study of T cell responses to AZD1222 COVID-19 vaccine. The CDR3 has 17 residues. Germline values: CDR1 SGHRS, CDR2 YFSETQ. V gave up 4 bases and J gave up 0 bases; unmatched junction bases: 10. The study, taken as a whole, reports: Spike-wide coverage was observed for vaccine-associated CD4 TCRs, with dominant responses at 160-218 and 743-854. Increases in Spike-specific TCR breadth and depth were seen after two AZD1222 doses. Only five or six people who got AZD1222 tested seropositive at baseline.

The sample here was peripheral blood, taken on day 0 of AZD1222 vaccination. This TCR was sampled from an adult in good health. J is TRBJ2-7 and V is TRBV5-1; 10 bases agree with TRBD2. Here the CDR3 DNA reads TGCGCCAGCAGCCAACCGGGACTAGCGCACTACTCCTACGAGCAGTACTTC. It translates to CASSQPGLAHYSYEQYF. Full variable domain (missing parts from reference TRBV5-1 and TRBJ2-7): KAGVTQTPRYLIKTRGQQVTLSCSPISGHRSVSWYQQTPGQGLQFLFEYFSETQRNKGNFPGRFSGRQFSNSRSEMNVSTLELGDSALYLCASSQPGLAHYSYEQYFGPGTRLTVT.